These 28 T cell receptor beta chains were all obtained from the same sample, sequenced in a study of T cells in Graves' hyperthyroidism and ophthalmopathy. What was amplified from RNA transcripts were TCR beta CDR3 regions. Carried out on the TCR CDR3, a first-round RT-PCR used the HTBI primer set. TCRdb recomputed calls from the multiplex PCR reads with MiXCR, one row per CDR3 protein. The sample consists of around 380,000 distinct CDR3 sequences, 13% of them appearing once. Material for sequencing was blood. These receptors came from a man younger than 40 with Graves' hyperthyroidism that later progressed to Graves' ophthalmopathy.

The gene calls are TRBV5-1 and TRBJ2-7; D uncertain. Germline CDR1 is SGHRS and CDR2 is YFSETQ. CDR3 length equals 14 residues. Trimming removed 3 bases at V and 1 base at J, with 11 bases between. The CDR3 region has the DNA TGCGCCAGCAGCTCCCTGTCCAGTTCCTACGAGCAGTACTTC. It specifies CASSSLSSSYEQYF. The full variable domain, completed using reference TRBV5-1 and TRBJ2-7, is KAGVTQTPRYLIKTRGQQVTLSCSPISGHRSVSWYQQTPGQGLQFLFEYFSETQRNKGNFPGRFSGRQFSNSRSEMNVSTLELGDSALYLCASSSLSSSYEQYFGPGTRLTVT.

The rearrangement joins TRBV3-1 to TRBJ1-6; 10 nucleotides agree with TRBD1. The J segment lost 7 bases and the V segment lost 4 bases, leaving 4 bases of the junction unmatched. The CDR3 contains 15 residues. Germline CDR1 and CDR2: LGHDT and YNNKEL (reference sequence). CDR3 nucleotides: TGTGCCAGCAGCCCAGAGGGACAGGGGAATTCACCCCTCCACTTT. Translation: CASSPEGQGNSPLHF.

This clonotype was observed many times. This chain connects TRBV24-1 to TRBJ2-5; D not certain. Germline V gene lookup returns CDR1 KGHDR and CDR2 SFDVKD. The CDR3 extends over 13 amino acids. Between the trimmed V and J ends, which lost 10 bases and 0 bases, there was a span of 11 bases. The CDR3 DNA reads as TGTGCCACAGGTTCAAGGTACCAAGAGACCCAGTACTTC. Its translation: CATGSRYQETQYF.

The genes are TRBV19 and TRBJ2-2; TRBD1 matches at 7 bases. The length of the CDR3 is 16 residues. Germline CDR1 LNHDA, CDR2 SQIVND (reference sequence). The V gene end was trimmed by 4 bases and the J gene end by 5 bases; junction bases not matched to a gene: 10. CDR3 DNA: TGTGCCAGTAGTACCCTGGACAGGCTTAATACCGGGGAGCTGTTTTTT. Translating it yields CASSTLDRLNTGELFF.

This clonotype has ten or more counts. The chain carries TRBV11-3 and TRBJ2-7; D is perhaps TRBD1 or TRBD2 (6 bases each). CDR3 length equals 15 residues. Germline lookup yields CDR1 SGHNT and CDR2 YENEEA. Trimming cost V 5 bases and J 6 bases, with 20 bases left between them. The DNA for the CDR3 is TGTGCCAGCAGCCAGACCAGGGGCGTGGGGGGCGAGCAGTACTTC. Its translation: CASSQTRGVGGEQYF.

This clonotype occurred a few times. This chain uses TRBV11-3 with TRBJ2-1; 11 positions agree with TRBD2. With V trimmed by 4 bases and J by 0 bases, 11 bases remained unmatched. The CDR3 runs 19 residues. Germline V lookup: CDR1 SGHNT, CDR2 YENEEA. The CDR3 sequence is CASSSPGLAAKSSYNEQFF. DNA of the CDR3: TGTGCCAGCAGCTCCCCGGGACTAGCGGCCAAGAGCTCCTACAATGAGCAGTTCTTC.

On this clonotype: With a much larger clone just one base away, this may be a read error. In DNA form, the CDR3 reads TGTGCCAGCGGCCAGCTACGGGGTGGAGTAGAGACCCAGTACTTC. Translating it yields CASGQLRGGVETQYF. The chain is built from TRBV3-1 and TRBJ2-5, with D possibly being TRBD2 (5 bases). The CDR3 spans 15 residues. Germline assignment: CDR1 LGHDT and CDR2 YNNKEL (reference sequence).

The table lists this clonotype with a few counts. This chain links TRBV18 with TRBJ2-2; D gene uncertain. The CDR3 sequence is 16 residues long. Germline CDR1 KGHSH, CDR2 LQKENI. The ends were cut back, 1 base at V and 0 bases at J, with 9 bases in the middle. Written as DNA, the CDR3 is TGTGCCAGCTCACCACTTCCCAGTGCGAACACCGGGGAGCTGTTTTTT. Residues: CASSPLPSANTGELFF. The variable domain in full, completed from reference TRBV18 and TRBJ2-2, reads NAGVMQNPRHLVRRRGQEARLRCSPMKGHSHVYWYRQLPEEGLKFMVYLQKENIIDESGMPKERFSAEFPKEGPSILRIQQVVRGDSAAYFCASSPLPSANTGELFFGEGSRLTVL.

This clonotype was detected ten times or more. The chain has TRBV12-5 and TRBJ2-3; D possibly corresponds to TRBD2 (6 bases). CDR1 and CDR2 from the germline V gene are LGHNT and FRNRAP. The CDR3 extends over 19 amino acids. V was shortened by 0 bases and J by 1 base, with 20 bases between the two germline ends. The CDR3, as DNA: TGTGCTAGTGGTTTGGTGAGATCCGGGAGACTTCGGGGCACAGATACGCAGTATTTT. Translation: CASGLVRSGRLRGTDTQYF.

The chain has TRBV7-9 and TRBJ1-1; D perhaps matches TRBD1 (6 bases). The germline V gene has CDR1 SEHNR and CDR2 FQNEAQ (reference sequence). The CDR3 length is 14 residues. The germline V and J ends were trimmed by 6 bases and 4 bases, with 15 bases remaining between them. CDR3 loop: CASRIMIGGTEAFF. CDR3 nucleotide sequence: TGTGCCAGCAGGATCATGATAGGGGGCACTGAAGCTTTCTTT.

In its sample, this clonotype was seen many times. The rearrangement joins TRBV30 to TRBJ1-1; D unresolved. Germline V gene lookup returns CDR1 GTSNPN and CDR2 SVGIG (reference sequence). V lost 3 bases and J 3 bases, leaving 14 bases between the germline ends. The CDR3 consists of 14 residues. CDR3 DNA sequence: TGTGCCTGGAGCAGCGCTGGATCGTACACTGAAGCTTTCTTT. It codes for CAWSSAGSYTEAFF.

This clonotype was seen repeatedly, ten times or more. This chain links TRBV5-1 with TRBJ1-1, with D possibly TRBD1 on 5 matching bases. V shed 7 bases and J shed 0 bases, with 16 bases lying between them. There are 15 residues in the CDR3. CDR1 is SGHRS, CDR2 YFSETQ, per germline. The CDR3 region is CASGRTAGLNTEAFF. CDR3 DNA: TGCGCCAGCGGGAGGACGGCGGGGCTGAACACTGAAGCTTTCTTT.

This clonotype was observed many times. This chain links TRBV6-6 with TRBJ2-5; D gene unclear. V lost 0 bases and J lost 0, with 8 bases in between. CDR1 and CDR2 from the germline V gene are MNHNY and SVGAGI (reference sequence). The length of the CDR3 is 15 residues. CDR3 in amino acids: CASSYSNLYQETQYF. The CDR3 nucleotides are TGTGCCAGCAGTTACTCCAACCTGTACCAAGAGACCCAGTACTTC.

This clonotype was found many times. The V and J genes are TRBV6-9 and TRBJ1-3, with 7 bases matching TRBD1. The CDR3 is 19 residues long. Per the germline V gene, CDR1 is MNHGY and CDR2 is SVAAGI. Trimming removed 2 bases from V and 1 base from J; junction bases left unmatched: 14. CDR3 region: CASSYIPAGTVDSGNTIYF. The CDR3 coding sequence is TGTGCCAGCAGTTATATCCCGGCCGGGACAGTTGATTCTGGAAACACCATATATTTT.

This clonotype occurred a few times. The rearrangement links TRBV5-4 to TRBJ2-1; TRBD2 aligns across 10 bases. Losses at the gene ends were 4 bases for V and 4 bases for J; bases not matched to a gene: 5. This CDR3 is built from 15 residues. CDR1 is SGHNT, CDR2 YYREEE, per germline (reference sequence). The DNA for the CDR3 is TGTGCCAGCAGCACTGAGCGGGGGGGTTACAATGAGCAGTTCTTC. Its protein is CASSTERGGYNEQFF. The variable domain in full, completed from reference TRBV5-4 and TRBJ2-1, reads ETGVTQSPTHLIKTRGQQVTLRCSSQSGHNTVSWYQQALGQGPQFIFQYYREEENGRGNFPPRFSGLQFPNYSSELNVNALELDDSALYLCASSTERGGYNEQFFGPGTRLTVL.

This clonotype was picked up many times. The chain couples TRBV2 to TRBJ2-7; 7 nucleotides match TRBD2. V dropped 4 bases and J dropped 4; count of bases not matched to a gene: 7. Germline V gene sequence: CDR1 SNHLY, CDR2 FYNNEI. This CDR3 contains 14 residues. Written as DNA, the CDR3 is TGTGCCAGCAGTGCGGGACGGGAGGTTTACGAGCAGTACTTC. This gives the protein CASSAGREVYEQYF. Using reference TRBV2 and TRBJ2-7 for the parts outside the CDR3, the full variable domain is EPEVTQTPSHQVTQMGQEVILRCVPISNHLYFYWYRQILGQKVEFLVSFYNNEISEKSEIFDDQFSVERPDGSNFTLKIRSTKLEDSAMYFCASSAGREVYEQYFGPGTRLTVT.

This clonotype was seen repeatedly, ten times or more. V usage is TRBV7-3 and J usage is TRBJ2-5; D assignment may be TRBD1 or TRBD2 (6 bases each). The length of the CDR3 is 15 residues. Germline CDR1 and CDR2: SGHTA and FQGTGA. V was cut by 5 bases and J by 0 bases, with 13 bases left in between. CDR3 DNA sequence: TGTGCCAGCAGCGCGACTAGGGGGGACCAAGAGACCCAGTACTTC. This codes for CASSATRGDQETQYF.

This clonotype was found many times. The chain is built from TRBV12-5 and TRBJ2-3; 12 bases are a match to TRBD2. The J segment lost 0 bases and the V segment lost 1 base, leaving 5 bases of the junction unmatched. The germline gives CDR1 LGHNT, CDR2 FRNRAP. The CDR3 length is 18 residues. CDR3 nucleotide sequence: TGTGCTAGTGGTTTGGCTTGGACTAGCGGGGCTAGCACAGATACGCAGTATTTT. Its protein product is CASGLAWTSGASTDTQYF.

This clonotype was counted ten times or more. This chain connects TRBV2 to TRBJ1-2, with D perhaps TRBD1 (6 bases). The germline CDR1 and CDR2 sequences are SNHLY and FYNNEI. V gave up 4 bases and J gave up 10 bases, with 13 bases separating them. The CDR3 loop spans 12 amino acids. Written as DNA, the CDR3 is TGTGCCAGCAGTGCCCAGGGACACGACTACACCTTC. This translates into CASSAQGHDYTF.

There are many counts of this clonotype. CDR3 DNA: TGTGCCAGCAGTTTATTAGTTAAGGATGAGCAGTTCTTC. Translated, it gives CASSLLVKDEQFF. The chain combines TRBV28 with TRBJ2-1; D uncertain. Germline V CDR1 and CDR2: MDHEN, SYDVKM. Trimming removed 1 base at V and 8 bases at J, with 9 bases between. The CDR3 totals 13 residues. Together with reference TRBV28 and TRBJ2-1, the CDR3 gives the full variable domain: DVKVTQSSRYLVKRTGEKVFLECVQDMDHENMFWYRQDPGLGLRLIYFSYDVKMKEKGDIPEGYSVSREKKERFSLILESASTNQTSMYLCASSLLVKDEQFFGPGTRLTVL.

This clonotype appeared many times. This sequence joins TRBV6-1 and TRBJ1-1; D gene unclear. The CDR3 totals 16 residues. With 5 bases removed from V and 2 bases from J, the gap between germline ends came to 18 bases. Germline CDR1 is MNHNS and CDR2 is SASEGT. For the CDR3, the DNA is TGTGCCAGCAGTTATACCCGACCGCGCGTAAACACTGAAGCTTTCTTT. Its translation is CASSYTRPRVNTEAFF.

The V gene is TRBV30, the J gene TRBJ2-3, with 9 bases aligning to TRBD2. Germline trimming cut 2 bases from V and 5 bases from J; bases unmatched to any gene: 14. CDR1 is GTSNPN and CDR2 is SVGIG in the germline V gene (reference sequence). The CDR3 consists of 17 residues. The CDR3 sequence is CAWSTRGPLTSGDTQYF. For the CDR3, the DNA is TGTGCCTGGAGTACCCGGGGACCGCTGACTAGCGGAGATACGCAGTATTTT.

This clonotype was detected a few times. The CDR3 spells CASEGQVRTGELFF. As DNA, the CDR3 is TGTGCCAGCGAGGGCCAGGTGCGCACCGGGGAGCTGTTTTTT. The V gene is TRBV7-9, the J gene TRBJ2-2, with a possible D match to TRBD2 (5 bases). Germline CDR1 SEHNR, CDR2 FQNEAQ (reference sequence). V was shortened by 8 bases and J by 4 bases, with 14 bases between the two germline ends. The CDR3 has 14 residues.

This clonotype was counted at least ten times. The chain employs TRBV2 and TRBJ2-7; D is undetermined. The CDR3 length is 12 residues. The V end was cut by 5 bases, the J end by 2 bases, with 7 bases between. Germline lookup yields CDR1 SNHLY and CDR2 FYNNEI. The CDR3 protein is CASSPDPYEQYF. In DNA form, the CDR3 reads TGTGCCAGCAGTCCGGACCCCTACGAGCAGTACTTC. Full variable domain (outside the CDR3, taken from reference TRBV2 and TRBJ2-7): EPEVTQTPSHQVTQMGQEVILRCVPISNHLYFYWYRQILGQKVEFLVSFYNNEISEKSEIFDDQFSVERPDGSNFTLKIRSTKLEDSAMYFCASSPDPYEQYFGPGTRLTVT.

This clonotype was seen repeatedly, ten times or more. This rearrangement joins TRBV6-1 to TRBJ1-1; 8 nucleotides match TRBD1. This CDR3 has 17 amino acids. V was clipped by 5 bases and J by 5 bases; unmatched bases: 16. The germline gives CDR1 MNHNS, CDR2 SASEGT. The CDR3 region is CASSLPDRDGRGTEAFF. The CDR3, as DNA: TGTGCCAGCAGTCTACCGGACAGGGACGGAAGAGGGACTGAAGCTTTCTTT.

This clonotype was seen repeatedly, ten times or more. The DNA for the CDR3 is TGTGCCAGCAGTGAATCGGGGGCGCAATACGAGCAGTACTTC. Encoded protein: CASSESGAQYEQYF. The V gene is TRBV6-1, the J gene TRBJ2-7; either TRBD1 or TRBD2 may supply D (6 bases each). The CDR3 consists of 14 residues. V shed 2 bases and J shed 4 bases, with 12 bases lying between them. Germline CDR1 is MNHNS and CDR2 is SASEGT.

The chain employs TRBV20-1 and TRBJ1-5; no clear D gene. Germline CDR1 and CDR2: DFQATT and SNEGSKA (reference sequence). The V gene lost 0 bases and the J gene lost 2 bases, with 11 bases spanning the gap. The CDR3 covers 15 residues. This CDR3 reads CSAREGGFGNQPQHF. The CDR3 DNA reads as TGCAGTGCTAGAGAAGGCGGATTTGGCAATCAGCCCCAGCATTTT.

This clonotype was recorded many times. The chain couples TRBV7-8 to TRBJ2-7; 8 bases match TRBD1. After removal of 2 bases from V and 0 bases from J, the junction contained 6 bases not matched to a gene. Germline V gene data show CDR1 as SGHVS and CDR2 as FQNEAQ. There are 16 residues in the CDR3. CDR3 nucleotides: TGTGCCAGCAGCTTACCAACAGGGGGTATCTCCTACGAGCAGTACTTC. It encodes CASSLPTGGISYEQYF.